The rows below give T cell receptor beta chains drawn from one sample of a study of Ad26.COV2.S vaccination and SARS-CoV-2 variants. Clones were sequenced by immunoSEQ multiplex PCR, and TCRdb holds only the in-frame ones, with some missing. The table has some 400,000 clones, 89% seen once. The sample consisted of peripheral blood, taken in a trial of Ad26.COV2.S vaccine versus placebo. All receptors derive from a person between 18 and 60 years old who received the Ad26.COV2.S COVID-19 vaccine or a placebo. Each CDR3 is given without its conserved first and last residue.

V	length	CDR3
TRBV21-1	13	ASSKRGGNTGELF
TRBV18	13	ASSRGFGSYNEQF
TRBV30	11	AWSGANNQPQH
TRBV7-2	17	ASSYLRRQADGAKNIQY
TRBV5-6	13	ASSLGRTSTDTQY
TRBV4-1	13	ASSQPSDTSYEQY
TRBV7-9	13	ASSLPGQGIYEQY
TRBV9	11	ASSVATGDTQY
TRBV19	14	ASTRGTLSGANVLT
TRBV30	14	AWSIKGGRLTGELF
TRBV5-1	13	ASSLSGSSYNEQF
TRBV5-1	13	ASSQGRFVNTEAF
TRBV7-6	13	ASSPAGRQGRKLF
TRBV9	14	ASSPSPGQESYEQY
TRBV2	13	ASSGNRLMNTEAF
TRBV27	10	ASRLRYNEQF
TRBV27	12	ASSSGRGYNEQF
TRBV11-2	12	ASSRRTANTEAF
TRBV5-1	12	ASSSAPHTDTQY
TRBV5-1	13	ASSLGASGLEELF
TRBV28	15	ASSPRAGNLMNTEAF
TRBV25-1	11	ASSVRDGGEAF
TRBV7-2	12	ASSVGTIQETQY
TRBV28	19	AINTGATLFGRFRGNQPQH
TRBV6-5	12	ASRQGGDNQPQH
TRBV6-5	12	ASRMPDSSRGCT
TRBV6-5	10	ASSPGLDIQY
TRBV14	13	ASSRTSGHTDTQY
TRBV2	13	ASQNWVQALNQQF
TRBV28	9	ASSPKFGYT
TRBV5-1	14	ASSLASGFHTDTQY
TRBV19	14	ASSIDQGLLGNEQF
TRBV10-3	14	AIRRTGGADTGELF
TRBV19	11	ASSIHGSYEQY
TRBV28	15	ASSPMGVGGRRYGYT
TRBV15	12	ATSRGTISYEQY
TRBV18	11	ASSRGTVETQY
TRBV11-2	11	ASSRLVQETQY
TRBV9	13	ASSMTGLTYNEQF
TRBV13	10	ASSSRGGEQY
TRBV6-1	13	ASSESDSSSYEQY
TRBV7-2	13	ASSLVSLGTDTQY
TRBV28	15	ASSPPVGGSSYNEQF
TRBV6-4	13	ASSPLAGGTDTQY
TRBV9	14	ASSATTGPTNEKLF
TRBV9	15	ASSVGRGLARGNEQF
TRBV11-2	13	ASSSERGQTYEQY
TRBV27	12	ASSPTQGVQPQH
TRBV7-2	12	ASSIGQGGYGYT
TRBV28	11	ASSRDQYNEQF